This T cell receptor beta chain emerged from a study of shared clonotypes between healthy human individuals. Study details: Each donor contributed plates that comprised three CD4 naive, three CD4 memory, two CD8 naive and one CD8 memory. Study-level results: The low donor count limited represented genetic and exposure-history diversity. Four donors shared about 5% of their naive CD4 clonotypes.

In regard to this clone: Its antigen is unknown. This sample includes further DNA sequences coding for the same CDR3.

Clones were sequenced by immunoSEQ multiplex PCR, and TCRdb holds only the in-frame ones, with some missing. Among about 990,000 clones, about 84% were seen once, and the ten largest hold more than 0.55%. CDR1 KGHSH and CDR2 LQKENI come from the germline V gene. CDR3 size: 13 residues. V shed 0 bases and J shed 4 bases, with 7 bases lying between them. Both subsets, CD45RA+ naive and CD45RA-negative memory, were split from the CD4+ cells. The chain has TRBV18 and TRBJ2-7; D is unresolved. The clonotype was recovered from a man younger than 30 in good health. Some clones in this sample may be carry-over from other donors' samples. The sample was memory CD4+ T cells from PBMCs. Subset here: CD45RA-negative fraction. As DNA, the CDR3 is TGTGCCAGCTCACCACCGGGCTCGTACGAGCAGTACTTC. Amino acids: CASSPPGSYEQYF.